This T cell receptor beta chain was sequenced in a study of radiation and T cells in renal cell carcinoma. Assay: immunoSEQ multiplex PCR; the TCRdb copy retains only in-frame clones and omits some. The table lists 150,000 or so clones, 88% of them singletons, with around 4.4% in the top ten. This clone was seen a handful of times. The antigen is unknown. General study findings and limits: In blood, top tumor clones expanded by 2 weeks, shrinking by 4.

CDR3 length equals 15 residues. Germline V lookup: CDR1 GTSNPN, CDR2 SVGIG (reference sequence). The ends were cut back, 3 bases at V and 1 base at J, with 15 bases in the middle. Time point specified: baseline pretreatment blood. Treatment indicated: 15 Gy SBRT to primary tumor, nephrectomy 4 weeks later. This TCR derives from a woman aged 70-85 years with renal cell carcinoma. Here the sequenced sample was blood, taken from a patient whose treatment included radiotherapy and nephrectomy. This rearrangement joins TRBV30 to TRBJ1-1; TRBD1 might be the D (5 bases). The chain's CDR3 is CAWRSLGTGNTEAFF. Here the CDR3 DNA reads TGTGCCTGGAGAAGCCTCGGGACGGGGAACACTGAAGCTTTCTTT.